Shown below are 29 T cell receptor beta chains from a single sample sequenced in a study of post-analysis software for immune sequencing data. Study conclusions and caveats: Five or six TRBV segments, TRBV5-6, TRBV5-1 and TRBV20-1 among them, were found more frequent in patients than controls.

No antigens are known for them. The TCR beta cDNA libraries contained unique molecular identifiers. Each CDR3 protein is one row after TCRdb ran MiXCR on the PCR reads. The table records about half a million distinct CDR3 sequences, less than 45% of them present only once. Specimen: blood. The receptors here all came from a girl aged 5-17 years with multiple sclerosis.

The J gene is TRBJ2-1, the V gene TRBV9; the match to TRBD2 covers 15 bases. J lost 6 bases, V lost 0 bases, and 7 bases had no gene match. The CDR3 sequence is 18 residues long. Germline-derived CDR1 and CDR2 are SGDLS and YYNGEE. The CDR3 DNA sequence: TGTGCCAGCAGCGTAGGGGGGACTAGCGGGAGGACGGGCAATGAGCAGTTCTTC. It is translated as CASSVGGTSGRTGNEQFF.

The chain employs TRBV10-3 and TRBJ2-7; D ambiguous. Trimming pared 10 bases from V and 3 bases from J, leaving 13 bases between. This CDR3 spans 12 amino acids. Per germline, CDR1 ENHRY and CDR2 SYGVKD. CDR3 sequence: CATTATNYEQYF. The CDR3 bases are TGTGCCACGACCGCTACGAACTACGAGCAGTACTTC.

This clonotype has only a few counts. The chain recombines TRBV10-3 with TRBJ2-5; no definite D call. In germline, CDR1 is ENHRY, CDR2 SYGVKD. V shed 0 bases and J shed 1 base, with 9 bases lying between them. This CDR3 has 15 amino acids. Written as DNA, the CDR3 is TGTGCCATCAGTGAGTCCGTAAGGCTCCAAGAGACCCAGTACTTC. Its protein is CAISESVRLQETQYF.

This clonotype was counted a few times. DNA for the CDR3: TGTGCCACCAGTGATACGACAGGACACGAGCAGTACTTC. Its protein is CATSDTTGHEQYF. The chain is built from TRBV24-1 and TRBJ2-5; TRBD1 is a possible D gene (6 bases). The DNA matches TRBJ2-7 better at its end, which makes the J call doubtful. The germline V gene has CDR1 KGHDR and CDR2 SFDVKD. The CDR3 has 13 amino acids.

This clonotype has a handful of counts. The rearrangement uses TRBV5-1 and TRBJ2-5; 7 bases match TRBD2. This CDR3 spans 17 amino acids. Germline assignment: CDR1 SGHRS and CDR2 YFSETQ. Trimming at V came to 1 base and at J to 4 bases, leaving 13 bases not matched to a gene. CDR3 sequence (DNA): TGCGCCAGCAGCTTGAGAGGGCACAGCAGGGAGGGAGAGACCCAGTACTTC. Its translation: CASSLRGHSREGETQYF. The variable domain in full, with the rest retrieved from reference TRBV5-1 and TRBJ2-5, is KAGVTQTPRYLIKTRGQQVTLSCSPISGHRSVSWYQQTPGQGLQFLFEYFSETQRNKGNFPGRFSGRQFSNSRSEMNVSTLELGDSALYLCASSLRGHSREGETQYFGPGTRLLVL.

The chain combines TRBV6-2 or TRBV6-3 with TRBJ2-6; D is unresolved. V lost 10 bases to trimming and J lost 0 bases, with 7 bases between them. CDR3 length: 13 amino acids. Germline loops: CDR1 MNHEY, CDR2 SVGEGT. The DNA of the CDR3 is TGTGCCATCGGATCCTCTGGGGCCAACGTCCTGACTTTC. Amino acid sequence: CAIGSSGANVLTF.

This clonotype was recorded a few times. DNA for the CDR3: TGTGCCAGCAGCTCCCCGGGTCGAACCTACGAGCAGTACTTC. Protein sequence: CASSSPGRTYEQYF. The chain joins TRBV7-3 to TRBJ2-7, with no clear D. Germline V gene data show CDR1 as SGHTA and CDR2 as FQGTGA. V dropped 4 bases and J dropped 2 bases, with 12 bases sitting between them. CDR3 size: 14 residues.

The J gene is TRBJ1-2, the V gene TRBV12-3 or TRBV12-4; D uncertain. V lost 2 bases, J lost 2 bases, and 9 bases lay in between. The CDR3 runs to 14 residues. The CDR3 here is CASSLRRTNYGYTF. The CDR3 nucleotides are TGTGCCAGCAGTTTACGGCGGACCAACTATGGCTACACCTTC.

The chain has TRBV13 and TRBJ2-7; 14 nucleotides match TRBD2. Germline V gene sequence: CDR1 PRHDT, CDR2 FYEKMQ (reference sequence). J gave up 3 bases and V 10 bases, and 14 bases lay outside the gene matches. The CDR3 is made up of 17 amino acids. The CDR3 nucleotides read TGTGCCAACCGACCGGGACTAGCGGGAGTGGGCAACTACGAGCAGTACTTC. Protein product: CANRPGLAGVGNYEQYF.

The rearrangement joins TRBV20-1 to TRBJ2-5; the D is unclear. V was shortened by 0 bases and J by 5 bases, with 19 bases between the two germline ends. CDR1 and CDR2 (germline): DFQATT, SNEGSKA (reference sequence). The CDR3 consists of 16 residues. Here the CDR3 DNA reads TGCAGTGCTAGAGATACACCTAGGCGGTTTTGGGAGACCCAGTACTTC. Its protein is CSARDTPRRFWETQYF.

The CDR3 DNA sequence: TGCAGTGCTAGAGACGGGAGCTCCTACGAGCAGTACTTC. Encoded protein: CSARDGSSYEQYF. This chain links TRBV20-1 with TRBJ2-7, with D maybe TRBD2 (6 bases). V lost 0 bases and J 0 bases, leaving 6 bases between the germline ends. CDR3 length: 13 amino acids. Germline values: CDR1 DFQATT, CDR2 SNEGSKA (reference sequence).

A word on this clonotype: A much larger clone differs by one base, so this may be a read error. J is TRBJ2-7 and V is TRBV29-1, with D possibly being TRBD2 (5 bases). CDR1 SQVTM and CDR2 ANQGSEA come from the germline V gene. This CDR3 region has 11 residues. The CDR3 here is CSARTDYEQDF. CDR3 nucleotide sequence: TGCAGCGCCCGGACTGACTACGAGCAGGACTTC.

The table lists this clonotype with a few counts. This chain connects TRBV7-2 to TRBJ2-7; D may be TRBD1 (8 bases). TRBJ2-5 explains the end of the DNA better; the J call may be wrong. Germline CDR1 and CDR2: SGHTA and FQGNSA. The CDR3 length is 14 residues. The CDR3 DNA is TGTGCCAGCAGCTCTCAACAGGGGGGGGAGACCCAGTACTTC. It codes for CASSSQQGGETQYF.

The chain recombines TRBV2 with TRBJ2-1, with D perhaps TRBD1 (6 bases). V gave up 4 bases and J gave up 5 bases, with 12 bases separating them. The CDR3 is made up of 14 amino acids. CDR1 SNHLY and CDR2 FYNNEI come from the germline V gene. The CDR3 reads CASSGPGDDNEQFF. CDR3 sequence (DNA): TGTGCCAGCAGTGGGCCAGGGGACGACAATGAGCAGTTCTTC.

This clonotype showed up many times. The V call is TRBV6-5, the J call TRBJ1-6, with a tentative D call TRBD1 (5 bases). CDR3 length equals 15 residues. The germline CDR1 and CDR2 sequences are MNHEY and SVGAGI. V gave up 5 bases and J gave up 2 bases, with 10 bases separating them. The CDR3 region is CASSPGSPYNSPLHF. The CDR3 bases are TGTGCCAGCAGTCCAGGGAGTCCCTATAATTCACCCCTCCACTTT.

This clonotype was counted between two and nine times. The chain joins TRBV9 to TRBJ2-1; D gene unclear. This CDR3 is 16 amino acids long. The ends were cut back, 0 bases at V and 0 bases at J, with 10 bases in the middle. Germline-derived CDR1 and CDR2 are SGDLS and YYNGEE. The CDR3 DNA follows: TGTGCCAGCAGCGTAGACTACCAGAGCTCCTACAATGAGCAGTTCTTC. This gives the protein CASSVDYQSSYNEQFF.

V is TRBV9 and J is TRBJ2-7; D might be TRBD1 (6 bases). CDR1 is SGDLS, CDR2 YYNGEE, per germline. This CDR3 spans 14 amino acids. The ends were cut back, 1 base at V and 3 bases at J, with 11 bases in the middle. CDR3 in amino acids: CASSVSGTLYEQYF. CDR3 nucleotide sequence: TGTGCCAGCAGCGTATCCGGGACACTCTACGAGCAGTACTTC.

The gene calls are TRBV10-3 and TRBJ2-2; the match to TRBD2 covers 12 bases. In germline, CDR1 is ENHRY, CDR2 SYGVKD. Losses at the gene ends were 6 bases for V and 5 bases for J; bases not matched to a gene: 4. The CDR3 extends over 15 amino acids. CDR3 loop: CAIRLAGGGTGELFF. In DNA form, the CDR3 reads TGTGCCATCAGACTAGCGGGAGGTGGGACCGGGGAGCTGTTTTTT.

The chain carries TRBV3-1 and TRBJ2-7; the match to TRBD1 covers 8 bases. The J call is uncertain, as TRBJ2-4 better fits the DNA end. CDR1 is LGHDT, CDR2 YNNKEL, per germline (reference sequence). This CDR3 is built from 18 residues. The CDR3 DNA reads as TGTGCCAGCAGCCGAAAGACCGGACAGGGTGGAGCAGGAAACATTCAGTACTTC. The encoded protein is CASSRKTGQGGAGNIQYF.

This clonotype appeared a few times. V is TRBV7-3 and J is TRBJ2-1; 7 bases match TRBD2. V lost 4 bases to trimming and J lost 7 bases; unmatched junction nucleotides: 10. Germline V CDR1 and CDR2: SGHTA, FQGTGA. The CDR3 is 15 residues long. The DNA for the CDR3 is TGTGCCAGCAGCTCATTCGCGGGAGCGCATAATGAGCAGTTCTTC. Translating it yields CASSSFAGAHNEQFF.

The CDR3 sequence is CASSPTGLAPAYEQYF. The CDR3 DNA reads TGTGCCAGCAGCCCTACCGGACTAGCGCCCGCCTACGAGCAGTACTTC. The chain carries TRBV7-9 and TRBJ2-7; 9 positions match TRBD2. Germline lookup yields CDR1 SEHNR and CDR2 FQNEAQ (reference sequence). This CDR3 spans 16 amino acids. Germline trimming cut 5 bases from V and 2 bases from J; bases unmatched to any gene: 10. The whole variable domain, remainder taken from reference TRBV7-9 and TRBJ2-7, is DTGVSQNPRHKITKRGQNVTFRCDPISEHNRLYWYRQTLGQGPEFLTYFQNEAQLEKSRLLSDRFSAERPKGSFSTLEIQRTEQGDSAMYLCASSPTGLAPAYEQYFGPGTRLTVT.

This clonotype was seen ten or more times. The rearrangement joins TRBV12-3 or TRBV12-4 to TRBJ2-1; no definite D call. The CDR3 totals 11 residues. V dropped 3 bases and J dropped 6 bases, with 3 bases sitting between them. The CDR3 spells CASSFINEQFF. In nucleotides, the CDR3 is TGTGCCAGCAGTTTTATCAATGAGCAGTTCTTC.

This clonotype was observed a few times. This chain's CDR3 is CASSKSCLDEQYF. CDR3 in DNA: TGTGCCAGCAGCAAAAGTTGCCTGGACGAGCAGTACTTC. This chain links TRBV21-1 with TRBJ2-5. The last part of the DNA fits TRBJ2-7 better; the J call may be wrong. TRBV21-1 is given as a pseudogene. This CDR3 contains 13 residues.

This clonotype occurred a few times. The gene calls are TRBV4-1 and TRBJ1-1; D is unresolved. CDR1 MGHRA and CDR2 YSYEKL come from the germline V gene. The CDR3 spans 14 residues. Trimming took 1 base from V and 0 from J, leaving 6 bases between them. The CDR3 nucleotides are TGCGCCAGCAGCCAAGGGATCCTGAACACTGAAGCTTTCTTT. Its translation is CASSQGILNTEAFF.

This clonotype was counted a few times. The chain couples TRBV12-3 or TRBV12-4 to TRBJ1-2; D is ambiguous. The CDR3 is 13 residues long. The V end was cut by 6 bases, the J end by 2 bases, with 10 bases between. The CDR3 sequence is CASRLAGNYGYTF. As DNA, the CDR3 is TGTGCCAGCAGGCTGGCGGGGAACTATGGCTACACCTTC.

The rearrangement joins TRBV20-1 to TRBJ1-1; the D gene is possibly TRBD1 (5 bases). Germline CDR1 is DFQATT and CDR2 is SNEGSKA (reference sequence). There are 11 residues in the CDR3. V lost 6 bases and J lost 9, with 14 bases in between. The DNA for the CDR3 is TGCAGTGCCCGAGGGACTGAGAAAGCTTTCTTT. Translating it yields CSARGTEKAFF.

This clonotype was counted between two and nine times. Since a much larger clone is just one base distant, this may be a read error. This chain connects TRBV15 to TRBJ2-6, with D possibly being TRBD2 (6 bases). Germline V lookup: CDR1 LNHNV, CDR2 YYDKDF (reference sequence). The CDR3 is 17 amino acids. CDR3 in amino acids: CATSKLGRGSGANVRTF. CDR3 nucleotide sequence: TGTGCCACCAGCAAGCTCGGGCGGGGCTCTGGGGCCAACGTCCGGACTTTC.

This clonotype was seen only a few times. J is TRBJ1-2 and V is TRBV29-1, with 8 bases aligning to TRBD1. Trimming at V came to 3 bases and at J to 3 bases, leaving 12 bases not matched to a gene. There are 16 residues in the CDR3. Germline V gene lookup returns CDR1 SQVTM and CDR2 ANQGSEA. Here the CDR3 reads CSVEGKTGAYDYGYTF. Written as DNA, the CDR3 is TGCAGCGTTGAGGGGAAGACAGGGGCTTATGACTATGGCTACACCTTC.

CDR3 protein: CASSLGGPYYSNQPQHF. The DNA of the CDR3 is TGTGCCAGCAGTTTAGGGGGACCGTACTATAGCAATCAGCCCCAGCATTTT. The rearrangement links TRBV27 to TRBJ1-5; perhaps TRBD1 as D (5 bases). This CDR3 has 17 residues. Germline-derived CDR1 and CDR2 are MNHEY and SMNVEV (reference sequence). The V gene lost 2 bases and the J gene lost 0 bases, with 14 bases spanning the gap.